This T cell receptor (beta chain) was profiled in a study of T cells in Graves' hyperthyroidism and ophthalmopathy (dated by TCRdb to the late 2010s). Regarding the study in general: Peripheral blood was sampled at the time of initial diagnosis, prior to any treatment. TCR V-J signatures able to tell the groups apart were searched for in a discovery cohort of about a hundred patients, of whom over 40 had Graves' ophthalmopathy and roughly 58 had stable Graves' hyperthyroidism. The 75 to 100 discovery patients were divided at random into training and test sets in a 7:3 ratio. Prospective prediction of ophthalmopathy was tested in an independent validation cohort of 18 to 20 hyperthyroidism patients and roughly 16 patients who later progressed to ophthalmopathy. According to the paper, TCR Vbeta CDR3 sequencing was carried out on 135 peripheral blood samples, which came from about 45 ophthalmopathy, fewer than 80 hyperthyroidism and approximately 17 progressor patients. After blood sampling, hyperthyroidism patients were treated with methimazole at a starting dose of 30 mg daily, and ophthalmopathy patients were treated with high-dose intravenous methylprednisolone. In several Graves' hyperthyroidism patients, the study also compared T-cell repertoires from thyroid tissue with T-cell repertoires from blood. Broader findings and caveats from the paper: Most expanded thyroid clonotypes (frequency above 0.001) were also detected in blood, suggesting blood repertoires may reflect thyroid immune responses. In validation, the model predicted progression to ophthalmopathy with approximately 71% sensitivity and around 72% specificity, a median of 6.5 months before onset. A model built on a 13 V-J signature distinguished ophthalmopathy from stable hyperthyroidism, reaching roughly 88% sensitivity and about 81% specificity in cross-validation and 80%/75% in testing. Sample size was not statistically predetermined, and blinding of investigators to group allocation was not performed.

In regard to this clonotype: Its target antigen remains unknown. No base qualities exist here, and no much larger clone lies one base off it.

Hyperthyroidism patients were aged 18 to 65 years and newly diagnosed, with disease duration of less than 2 months. Patients with uncontrolled infections, other autoimmune diseases, pregnancy or lactation were excluded. Diagnoses relied on clinical symptoms, serum thyroxine and TRAb, thyroid ultrasound and orbital computed tomography. For progressor patients, blood was drawn at the first diagnosis of hyperthyroidism, before any ophthalmopathy symptoms had appeared. PBMCs were isolated from about 9 ml of fresh peripheral blood by Ficoll-Paque density gradient centrifugation. Progressor patients were initially diagnosed with Graves' hyperthyroidism and developed ophthalmopathy during follow-up. Trizol reagent was used to extract total RNA, and RNA quality was then checked on an Agilent 2100 Bioanalyzer. The TCR beta CDR3 regions were amplified from RNA transcripts. For the first round of RT-PCR on the TCR CDR3, the HTBI primer set was used together with the Qiagen OneStep RT-PCR kit. The libraries were constructed in a second round of multiplex PCR and then size-selected and purified. Paired-end sequencing of the libraries was performed with 100 bp reads on an Illumina HiSeq2000. The paper's data handling went like this. SOAPnuke was used to process the raw data, throwing out any read that contained adapters or uncalled bases, had a mean Phred below 15, or lacked an exact constant-primer or identifier match. COPE v1.2.5 was used to merge high-quality paired reads, and clonotypes were defined as unique nucleotide sequences. MiTCR v1.1 was used to align the clonotypes against IMGT TRBV, TRBD and TRBJ reference segments. The analysis included only V-J combinations with a frequency above 0.0001, which together covered roughly 99% of the repertoires. A TCS score was defined as the ratio between F50 (clonal expansion) and ExV (chaos), using BLOSUM62-based TCRdist between CDR3 peptides within each V-J. Welch's t-statistics and random forest reduced fewer than 550 V-J features to 10 to 15, which were used in a naive Bayes classifier (R e1071). Starting from the raw public reads, TCRdb applied fastp trimming at Q25, assembled clones with MiXCR and retained in-frame beta chains. CDR3 protein sequences are deduplicated, and each keeps its most common genes and DNA. These V and J calls rely on TCRdb rather than the paper's analysis. This sample holds roughly 360,000 distinct CDR3 sequences; roughly 14% were observed only once. Roughly 20% of the sample rests with the top ten.

Deletion took 0 bases off V and 0 bases off J, with a span of 7 bases between the germline ends. For CDR1 and CDR2, the germline V gene lists SGHRS and YFSETQ. The CDR3 sequence holds 15 residues, the cysteine and phenylalanine included. Only the CDR3 part of the read is kept: 45 bases, read in frame from the first base. The chain couples TRBV5-1 to TRBJ1-5, with TRBD1 perhaps the D gene, on 5 matching bases. Sequencing used blood. The receptor comes from a man between 25 and 39 years old with Graves' hyperthyroidism that later progressed to Graves' ophthalmopathy. The CDR3 amino acid sequence is: CASSLAGHSNQPQHF. The bases read TGCGCCAGCAGCTTGGCAGGGCATAGCAATCAGCCCCAGCATTTT. The full variable domain, completed from the reference TRBV5-1 and TRBJ1-5 proteins outside the CDR3, reads KAGVTQTPRYLIKTRGQQVTLSCSPISGHRSVSWYQQTPGQGLQFLFEYFSETQRNKGNFPGRFSGRQFSNSRSEMNVSTLELGDSALYLCASSLAGHSNQPQHFGDGTRLSIL.